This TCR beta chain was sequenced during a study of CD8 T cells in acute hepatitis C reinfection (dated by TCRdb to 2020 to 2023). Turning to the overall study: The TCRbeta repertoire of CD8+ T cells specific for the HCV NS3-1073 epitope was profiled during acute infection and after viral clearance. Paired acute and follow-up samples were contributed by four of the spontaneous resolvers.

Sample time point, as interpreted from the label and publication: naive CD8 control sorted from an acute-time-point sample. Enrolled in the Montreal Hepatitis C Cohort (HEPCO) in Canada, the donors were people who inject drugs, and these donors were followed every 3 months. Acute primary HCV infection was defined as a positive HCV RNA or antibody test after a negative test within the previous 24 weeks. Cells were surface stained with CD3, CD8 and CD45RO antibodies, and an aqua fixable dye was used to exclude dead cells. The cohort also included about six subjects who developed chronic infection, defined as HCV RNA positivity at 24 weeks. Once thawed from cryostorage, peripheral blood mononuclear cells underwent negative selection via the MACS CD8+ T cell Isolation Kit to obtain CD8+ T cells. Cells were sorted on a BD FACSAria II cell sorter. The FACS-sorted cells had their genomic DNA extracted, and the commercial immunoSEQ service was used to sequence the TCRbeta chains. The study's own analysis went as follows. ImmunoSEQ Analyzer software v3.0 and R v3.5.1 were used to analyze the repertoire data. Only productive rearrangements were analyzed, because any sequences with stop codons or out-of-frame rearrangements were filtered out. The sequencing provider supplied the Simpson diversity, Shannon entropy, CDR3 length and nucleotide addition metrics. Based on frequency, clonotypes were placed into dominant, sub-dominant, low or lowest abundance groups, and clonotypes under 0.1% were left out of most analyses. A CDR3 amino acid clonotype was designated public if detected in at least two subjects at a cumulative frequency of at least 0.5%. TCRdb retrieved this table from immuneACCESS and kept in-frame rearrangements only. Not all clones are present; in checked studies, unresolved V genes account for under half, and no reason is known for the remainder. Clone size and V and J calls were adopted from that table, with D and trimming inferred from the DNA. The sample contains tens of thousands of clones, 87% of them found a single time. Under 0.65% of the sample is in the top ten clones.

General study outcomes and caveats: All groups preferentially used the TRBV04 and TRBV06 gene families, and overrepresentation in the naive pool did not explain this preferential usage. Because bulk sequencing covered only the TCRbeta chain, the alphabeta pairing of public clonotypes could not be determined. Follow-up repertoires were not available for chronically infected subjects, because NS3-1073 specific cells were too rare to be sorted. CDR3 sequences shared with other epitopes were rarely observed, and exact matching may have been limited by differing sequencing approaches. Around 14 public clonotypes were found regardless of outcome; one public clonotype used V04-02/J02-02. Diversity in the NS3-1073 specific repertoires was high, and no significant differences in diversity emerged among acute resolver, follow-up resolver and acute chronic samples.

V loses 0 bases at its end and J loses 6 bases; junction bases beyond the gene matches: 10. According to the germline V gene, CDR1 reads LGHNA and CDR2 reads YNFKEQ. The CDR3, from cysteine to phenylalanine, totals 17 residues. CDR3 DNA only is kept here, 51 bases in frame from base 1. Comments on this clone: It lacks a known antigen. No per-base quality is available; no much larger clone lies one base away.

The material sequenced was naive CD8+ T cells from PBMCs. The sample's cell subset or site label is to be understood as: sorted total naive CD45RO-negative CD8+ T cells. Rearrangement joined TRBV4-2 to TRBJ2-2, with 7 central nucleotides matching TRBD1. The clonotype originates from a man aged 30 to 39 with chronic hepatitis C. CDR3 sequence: CASSQDALTGSSGELFF. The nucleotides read TGTGCCAGCAGCCAAGATGCCTTGACAGGGTCTTCCGGGGAGCTGTTTTTT.